Below, 32 T cell receptor beta chains from the same sample are listed, as sequenced in a study of CD8 T cells in Susac syndrome. Random hexamers served to reverse transcribe roughly 0.5 to 1 ug RNA. In TCRdb, the immunoSEQ multiplex PCR reads were re-called with MiXCR into one record per CDR3 protein. Of around 300,000 distinct CDR3 sequences listed, 90% to 95% were seen once; the top ten hold approximately 0.065%. Sequenced input: CD4+ T cells from PBMCs. The receptors were sampled from a human donor with multiple sclerosis.

CDR3 bases: TGCGCCAGCAGCACCCGGACTAGCGGGAGTGGGATGAAGTTCTTC. This translates into CASSTRTSGSGMKFF. The chain links TRBV5-1 to TRBJ2-1, with 13 bases identical to TRBD2. This CDR3 is 15 amino acids long. Germline CDR1 SGHRS, CDR2 YFSETQ. Trimming at V came to 4 bases and at J to 14 bases, leaving 12 bases not matched to a gene.

V usage is TRBV14 and J usage is TRBJ2-1; possibly TRBD2 for D (6 bases). The V end was cut by 4 bases, the J end by 3 bases, with 13 bases between. This CDR3 comprises 15 residues. CDR1 is SGHDN, CDR2 FVKESK, per germline. CDR3 nucleotide sequence: TGTGCCAGCAGCCCCGTCCGTAGCGGCTACAATGAGCAGTTCTTC. It encodes CASSPVRSGYNEQFF.

The rearrangement joins TRBV6-6 to TRBJ1-5, with TRBD1 matching over 8 bases. The germline V gene has CDR1 MNHNY and CDR2 SVGAGI (reference sequence). The CDR3 is 14 amino acids. Germline trimming cut 2 bases from V and 6 bases from J; bases unmatched to any gene: 3. CDR3 protein: CASSYGQGTQPQHF. Here the CDR3 DNA reads TGTGCCAGCAGTTACGGACAGGGAACTCAGCCCCAGCATTTT.

The chain links TRBV7-8 to TRBJ1-1; TRBD1 is a possible D gene (5 bases). Per germline, CDR1 SGHVS and CDR2 FQNEAQ. This CDR3 region has 13 residues. V shed 5 bases and J shed 5 bases, with 12 bases lying between them. CDR3 in amino acids: CASSPIRGTEAFF. The CDR3 nucleotides are TGTGCCAGCAGCCCGATACGGGGGACTGAAGCTTTCTTT.

This chain connects TRBV14 to TRBJ1-1; D ambiguous. Per germline, CDR1 SGHDN and CDR2 FVKESK. This CDR3 comprises 12 residues. V lost 9 bases and J lost 3, with 11 bases in between. CDR3 sequence reads: CASSRVDTEAFF. CDR3 in DNA: TGTGCCAGTTCCCGGGTCGACACTGAAGCTTTCTTT.

This chain connects TRBV5-1 to TRBJ1-1, with D maybe TRBD1 (6 bases). V lost 4 bases to trimming and J lost 1 base, with 8 bases between them. Germline-derived CDR1 and CDR2 are SGHRS and YFSETQ. This CDR3 has 13 residues. The CDR3 DNA reads TGCGCCAGCAGCCGGGACACGAACACTGAAGCTTTCTTT. It translates to CASSRDTNTEAFF.

This rearrangement joins TRBV7-6 to TRBJ1-1; 10 bases are shared with TRBD1. After removal of 5 bases from V and 1 base from J, the junction contained 4 bases not matched to a gene. This CDR3 contains 15 residues. Germline V gives CDR1 SGHVS, CDR2 FNYEAQ. CDR3 in DNA: TGTGCCAGCAGCAAGGGACAGGGGAGGAACACTGAAGCTTTCTTT. It is translated as CASSKGQGRNTEAFF.

The chain couples TRBV15 to TRBJ1-2; 7 nucleotides agree with TRBD1. The ends lost 9 bases at V and 5 bases at J; junction bases unmatched: 9. From germline, CDR1 is LNHNV and CDR2 YYDKDF (reference sequence). The CDR3 runs to 13 residues. CDR3 coding DNA: TGTGCCACTACCAGGACAGGCCTATATGGCTACACCTTC. Amino acids: CATTRTGLYGYTF. The whole variable domain, filled in from reference TRBV15 and TRBJ1-2, reads DAMVIQNPRYQVTQFGKPVTLSCSQTLNHNVMYWYQQKSSQAPKLLFHYYDKDFNNEADTPDNFQSRRPNTSFCFLDIRSPGLGDTAMYLCATTRTGLYGYTFGSGTRLTVV.

CDR3 DNA sequence: TGTGCCAGCAGCGTAGGCAGGGGCGCGGACTATGGCTACACCTTC. As protein: CASSVGRGADYGYTF. The chain carries TRBV9 and TRBJ1-2, with D possibly TRBD1 on 6 matching bases. CDR1 and CDR2 (germline): SGDLS, YYNGEE. The CDR3 consists of 15 residues. The V end lost 0 bases, the J end lost 3 bases, and 12 bases lay between the germline ends.

V and J are TRBV6-2 or TRBV6-3 and TRBJ1-5; no clear D gene. The V end was cut by 2 bases, the J end by 10 bases, with 9 bases between. The length of the CDR3 is 12 residues. Germline V gene sequence: CDR1 MNHEY, CDR2 SVGEGT. CDR3 loop: CASSYHTTPQHF. The CDR3 coding sequence is TGTGCCAGCAGTTACCACACAACCCCCCAGCATTTT.

In DNA, the CDR3 is TGCGCCAGCAGCTTGTTACAGGGAGGATCCCAAGAGACCCAGTACTTC. Residues: CASSLLQGGSQETQYF. The rearrangement links TRBV5-1 to TRBJ2-5; D is tentatively TRBD1 or TRBD2 (6 bases each). The CDR3 sequence is 16 residues long. Trimming took off 1 base at V and 1 base at J, with 14 bases between the two ends. CDR1 is SGHRS, CDR2 YFSETQ, per germline.

The chain is built from TRBV5-1 and TRBJ1-5; a possible D gene is TRBD1 (5 bases). Germline-derived CDR1 and CDR2 are SGHRS and YFSETQ. The CDR3 totals 15 residues. Trimming took 2 bases from V and 4 from J, leaving 13 bases between them. CDR3 coding DNA: TGCGCCAGCAGCTTAAGTTCTGGGGGGAATCAGCCCCAGCATTTT. Protein sequence: CASSLSSGGNQPQHF.

CDR3: CASRDPGQGSYEQYF. The DNA of the CDR3 is TGTGCCAGTAGGGACCCGGGACAGGGTTCCTACGAGCAGTACTTC. V and J are TRBV19 and TRBJ2-7; 9 nucleotides match TRBD1. The V and J ends lost 6 bases and 1 base, in that order; junction bases with no gene match: 7. The CDR3 spans 15 residues. Looked up from germline, CDR1 is LNHDA and CDR2 is SQIVND (reference sequence).

This clonotype occurred once. The genes are TRBV18 and TRBJ2-1, with D possibly TRBD2 on 7 matching bases. The V and J ends lost 0 bases and 8 bases respectively, with 14 bases between them. The CDR3 length is 15 residues. Germline V gives CDR1 KGHSH, CDR2 LQKENI. In DNA form, the CDR3 reads TGTGCCAGCTCACCACCGTGGCAGGGGAGGGATGAGCAGTTCTTC. This gives the protein CASSPPWQGRDEQFF.

The V gene is TRBV3-1, the J gene TRBJ2-5; a possible D gene is TRBD2 (6 bases). Germline loops: CDR1 LGHDT, CDR2 YNNKEL (reference sequence). There are 16 residues in the CDR3. V was clipped by 5 bases and J by 4 bases, with 20 bases between them. In DNA form, the CDR3 reads TGTGCCAGCAGCTCAAAGCTAGCGAACGGGGGAGAGACCCAGTACTTC. Protein product: CASSSKLANGGETQYF.

The rearrangement uses TRBV9 and TRBJ2-2; no firm D call. The CDR3 is 12 amino acids. Germline CDR1 and CDR2: SGDLS and YYNGEE. V lost 0 bases and J 6 bases, leaving 3 bases between the germline ends. This CDR3 reads CASSVAAGELFF. The CDR3 DNA is TGTGCCAGCAGCGTAGCGGCCGGGGAGCTGTTTTTT.

In DNA, the CDR3 is TGTGCCAGCAGTTCCGCGGACCCAAAATCTGGAAACACCATATATTTT. Its translation: CASSSADPKSGNTIYF. The chain employs TRBV12-3 or TRBV12-4 and TRBJ1-3; D not resolved. Trimming removed 4 bases from V and 1 base from J, with 14 bases in between. The CDR3 is 16 residues long.

This rearrangement joins TRBV18 to TRBJ2-5; D remains unclear. This CDR3 has 14 amino acids. The ends were cut back, 1 base at V and 3 bases at J, with 9 bases in the middle. CDR1 and CDR2 (germline): KGHSH, LQKENI. CDR3 protein: CASSPRVAEETQYF. The CDR3 region has the DNA TGTGCCAGCTCACCACGGGTAGCAGAAGAGACCCAGTACTTC. The whole variable domain, filled in from reference TRBV18 and TRBJ2-5, reads NAGVMQNPRHLVRRRGQEARLRCSPMKGHSHVYWYRQLPEEGLKFMVYLQKENIIDESGMPKERFSAEFPKEGPSILRIQQVVRGDSAAYFCASSPRVAEETQYFGPGTRLLVL.

Only one count was recorded for this clonotype. The chain combines TRBV7-3 with TRBJ2-7; 12 nucleotides align to TRBD2. V gave up 6 bases and J gave up 0 bases; unmatched junction bases: 12. The V gene's germline CDR1 is SGHTA and CDR2 FQGTGA. CDR3 length equals 18 residues. The CDR3 DNA reads as TGTGCCAGCAGGGACCTTGGACTAGCGGGAACGTTCTCCTACGAGCAGTACTTC. As protein: CASRDLGLAGTFSYEQYF.

The table lists this clonotype with a few counts. The V and J genes are TRBV18 and TRBJ2-7; 8 bases map to TRBD2. Trimming cost V 3 bases and J 1 base; bases outside gene matches: 2. Germline loops: CDR1 KGHSH, CDR2 LQKENI. The CDR3 totals 14 residues. The DNA of the CDR3 is TGTGCCAGCTCACCCCGGGGGGGATCCTACGAGCAGTACTTC. It specifies CASSPRGGSYEQYF.

The V and J genes are TRBV7-9 and TRBJ2-7; 9 positions agree with TRBD1. Germline CDR1 and CDR2: SEHNR and FQNEAQ (reference sequence). With 5 bases clipped from V and 5 bases from J, the junction kept 7 bases outside the gene matches. CDR3 length equals 14 residues. CDR3 amino acids: CASSPPGTGNEQYF. CDR3 nucleotides: TGTGCCAGCAGCCCCCCCGGGACAGGGAACGAGCAGTACTTC.

V is TRBV19 and J is TRBJ2-7; D is possibly TRBD1 or TRBD2 (6 bases each). The V end was cut by 2 bases, the J end by 6 bases, with 17 bases between. Germline lookup yields CDR1 LNHDA and CDR2 SQIVND (reference sequence). This CDR3 spans 15 amino acids. Here the CDR3 DNA reads TGTGCCAGTAGTATACCGACAGGTGGAGGGGTCGAGCAGTACTTC. Its protein is CASSIPTGGGVEQYF.

This clonotype was detected only once. The chain uses TRBV4-3 and TRBJ1-1, with TRBD1 as a possible D gene (5 bases). Looked up from germline, CDR1 is LGHNA and CDR2 is YSLEER. Trimming took 7 bases from V and 4 from J, leaving 13 bases between them. This CDR3 is 13 amino acids long. CDR3 sequence: CASTRDRGTEAFF. CDR3 nucleotides: TGCGCCAGCACCCGGGACCGGGGCACTGAAGCTTTCTTT.

The chain uses TRBV28 and TRBJ1-6; D remains unclear. Trimming removed 6 bases from V and 4 bases from J, with 13 bases in between. The CDR3 is 15 residues long. CDR1 is MDHEN, CDR2 SYDVKM, per germline. CDR3 region: CASRPPWAYNSPLHF. The DNA of the CDR3 is TGTGCCAGCAGGCCCCCGTGGGCGTATAATTCACCCCTCCACTTT. Drawing the rest from reference TRBV28 and TRBJ1-6, the complete variable domain is DVKVTQSSRYLVKRTGEKVFLECVQDMDHENMFWYRQDPGLGLRLIYFSYDVKMKEKGDIPEGYSVSREKKERFSLILESASTNQTSMYLCASRPPWAYNSPLHFGNGTRLTVT.

The chain combines TRBV19 with TRBJ2-7; possibly TRBD2 for D (6 bases). The length of the CDR3 is 16 residues. Germline values: CDR1 LNHDA, CDR2 SQIVND (reference sequence). Trimming stripped 7 bases from V and 1 base from J, with 20 bases between. The DNA for the CDR3 is TGTGCCAGTACCCCGGGACTGTCGCCCAATTCCTACGAGCAGTACTTC. Translated: CASTPGLSPNSYEQYF. Full variable domain (outside the CDR3, taken from reference TRBV19 and TRBJ2-7): DGGITQSPKYLFRKEGQNVTLSCEQNLNHDAMYWYRQDPGQGLRLIYYSQIVNDFQKGDIAEGYSVSREKKESFPLTVTSAQKNPTAFYLCASTPGLSPNSYEQYFGPGTRLTVT.

This chain connects TRBV29-1 to TRBJ2-7, with D tentatively TRBD1 (5 bases). Germline-derived CDR1 and CDR2 are SQVTM and ANQGSEA. This CDR3 has 15 residues. Trimming removed 4 bases at V and 0 bases at J, with 16 bases between. The CDR3 loop is CSVGPGRTSSYEQYF. CDR3 DNA: TGCAGCGTTGGCCCGGGCAGGACAAGCTCCTACGAGCAGTACTTC.

V gene TRBV20-1 combines with J gene TRBJ1-3; TRBD1 aligns across 7 bases. Germline CDR1 DFQATT, CDR2 SNEGSKA (reference sequence). V dropped 0 bases and J dropped 0; count of bases not matched to a gene: 11. The CDR3 spans 18 residues. CDR3 nucleotide sequence: TGCAGTGCTAGAGATGCCAGGCAGGGGGGAAGCTCTGGAAACACCATATATTTT. Its protein product is CSARDARQGGSSGNTIYF.

V and J are TRBV20-1 and TRBJ1-1; no clear D gene. The germline V and J ends were trimmed by 7 bases and 0 bases, with 9 bases remaining between them. In germline, CDR1 is DFQATT, CDR2 SNEGSKA (reference sequence). The CDR3 is made up of 12 amino acids. Here the CDR3 reads CSVLLVNTEAFF. DNA for the CDR3: TGCAGTGTTCTTCTTGTGAACACTGAAGCTTTCTTT.

The chain carries TRBV15 and TRBJ1-1, with 7 nucleotides matching TRBD1. The CDR3 is 14 residues long. The V segment lost 2 bases and the J segment 9 bases; nucleotides outside the gene matches: 9. CDR1 is LNHNV and CDR2 is YYDKDF in the germline V gene (reference sequence). The CDR3 here is CATSRTPGQRKAFF. The CDR3, as DNA: TGTGCCACCAGCAGAACACCGGGACAGCGGAAAGCTTTCTTT.

This sequence joins TRBV6-2 or TRBV6-3 and TRBJ2-7; 12 nucleotides match TRBD2. V shed 5 bases, J shed 2 bases, and the junction held 4 bases outside the gene matches. Germline V gene lookup returns CDR1 MNHEY and CDR2 SVGEGT. The CDR3 is 15 amino acids. CDR3 DNA sequence: TGTGCCAGCAGTCGACTAGCGGGGGACACCTACGAGCAGTACTTC. Translated, it gives CASSRLAGDTYEQYF.

The chain recombines TRBV29-1 with TRBJ1-1, with TRBD1 matching over 8 bases. V lost 4 bases and J lost 4; bases outside the gene matches: 8. From germline, CDR1 is SQVTM and CDR2 ANQGSEA. The length of the CDR3 is 14 residues. The CDR3 region is CSVARTGSFTEAFF. The CDR3 bases are TGCAGCGTTGCCCGGACAGGGTCTTTCACTGAAGCTTTCTTT. The full variable domain, completed using reference TRBV29-1 and TRBJ1-1, is SAVISQKPSRDICQRGTSLTIQCQVDSQVTMMFWYRQQPGQSLTLIATANQGSEATYESGFVIDKFPISRPNLTFSTLTVSNMSPEDSSIYLCSVARTGSFTEAFFGQGTRLTVV.

The V gene is TRBV28, the J gene TRBJ1-5; D is perhaps TRBD1 (5 bases). Trimming removed 4 bases at V and 4 bases at J, with 17 bases between. The CDR3 contains 16 residues. Germline V lookup: CDR1 MDHEN, CDR2 SYDVKM. CDR3 loop: CASSSEPPTANQPQHF. For the CDR3, the DNA is TGTGCCAGCAGTTCGGAGCCCCCGACAGCTAATCAGCCCCAGCATTTT. Variable domain in full (rest from reference TRBV28 and TRBJ1-5): DVKVTQSSRYLVKRTGEKVFLECVQDMDHENMFWYRQDPGLGLRLIYFSYDVKMKEKGDIPEGYSVSREKKERFSLILESASTNQTSMYLCASSSEPPTANQPQHFGDGTRLSIL.